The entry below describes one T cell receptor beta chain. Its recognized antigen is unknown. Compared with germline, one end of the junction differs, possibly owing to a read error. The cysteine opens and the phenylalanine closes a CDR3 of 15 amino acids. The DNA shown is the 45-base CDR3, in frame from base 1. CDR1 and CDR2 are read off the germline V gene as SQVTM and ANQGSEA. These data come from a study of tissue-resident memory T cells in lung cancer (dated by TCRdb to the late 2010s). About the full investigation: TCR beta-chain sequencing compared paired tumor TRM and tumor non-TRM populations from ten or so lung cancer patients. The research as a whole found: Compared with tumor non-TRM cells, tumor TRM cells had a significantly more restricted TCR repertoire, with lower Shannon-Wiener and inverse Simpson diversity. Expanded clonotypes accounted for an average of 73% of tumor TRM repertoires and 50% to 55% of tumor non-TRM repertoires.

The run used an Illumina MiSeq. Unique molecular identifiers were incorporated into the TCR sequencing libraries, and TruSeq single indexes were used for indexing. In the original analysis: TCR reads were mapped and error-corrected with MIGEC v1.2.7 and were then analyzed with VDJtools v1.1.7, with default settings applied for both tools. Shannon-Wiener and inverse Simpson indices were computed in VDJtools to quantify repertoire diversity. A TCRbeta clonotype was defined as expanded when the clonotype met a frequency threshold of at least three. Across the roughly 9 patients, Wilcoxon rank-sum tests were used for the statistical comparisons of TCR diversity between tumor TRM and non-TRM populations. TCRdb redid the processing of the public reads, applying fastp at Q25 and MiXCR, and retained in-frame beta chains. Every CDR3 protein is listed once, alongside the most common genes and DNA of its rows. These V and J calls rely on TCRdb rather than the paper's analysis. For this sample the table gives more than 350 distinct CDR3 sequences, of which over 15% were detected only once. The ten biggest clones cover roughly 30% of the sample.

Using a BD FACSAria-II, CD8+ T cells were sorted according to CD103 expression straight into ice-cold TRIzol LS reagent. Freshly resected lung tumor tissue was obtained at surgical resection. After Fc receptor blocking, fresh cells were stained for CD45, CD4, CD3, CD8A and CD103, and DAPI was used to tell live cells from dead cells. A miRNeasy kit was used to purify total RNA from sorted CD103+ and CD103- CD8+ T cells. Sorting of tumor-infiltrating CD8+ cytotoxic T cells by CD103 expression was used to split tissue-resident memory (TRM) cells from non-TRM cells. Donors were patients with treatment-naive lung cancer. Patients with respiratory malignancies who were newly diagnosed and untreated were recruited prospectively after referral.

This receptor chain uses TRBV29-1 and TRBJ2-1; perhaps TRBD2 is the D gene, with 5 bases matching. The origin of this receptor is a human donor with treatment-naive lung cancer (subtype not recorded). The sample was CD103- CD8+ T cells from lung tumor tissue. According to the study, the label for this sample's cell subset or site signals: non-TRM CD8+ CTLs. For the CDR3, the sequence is CSVDHGISPHNEQFF. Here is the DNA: TGCAGCGTTGACCACGGGATTAGCCCTCACAATGAGCAGTTTTTC.